This is a list of T cell receptor beta chains from one sample in a study of T cell repertoires in aging, cancer and after chemotherapy. TCRdb re-derived calls from the multiplex PCR reads in MiXCR, one entry per CDR3 protein. Among several thousand distinct CDR3 sequences listed, 35% were seen once. Sequencing used blood. The receptors were gathered from a human donor in good health. Both conserved end residues are part of each CDR3. The D gene is left open where the match is weak. A row's size may be missing; if present it is once, few, many or a size class.

clone size	V gene	D gene	J gene	CDR3 protein	CDR3 DNA
few	TRBV24-1	NA	TRBJ1-5	CATSEAGNMGNQPQHF	TGTGCCACCAGTGAGGCAGGCAACATGGGCAATCAGCCCCAGCATTTT
NA	TRBV5-1	NA	TRBJ1-4	CASKDILTTNEKLFF	TGCGCCAGCAAGGACATCCTTACAACTAATGAAAAACTGTTTTTT
medium-sized	TRBV19	NA	TRBJ2-3	CASSKQSGTDTQYF	TGTGCCAGTAGTAAACAGTCGGGGACAGATACGCAGTATTTT
NA	TRBV12-3/TRBV12-4	NA	TRBJ1-2	CASSLSSFWGYTF	TGTGCCAGCAGTTTATCGAGTTTCTGGGGCTACACCTTC
few	TRBV28	TRBD1	TRBJ2-7	CASSLAGYRGEQYF	TGTGCCAGCAGTTTAGCAGGGTACAGGGGCGAGCAGTACTTC
few	TRBV11-1	NA	TRBJ2-5	CASSLFSEGETQYF	TGTGCCAGCAGCTTATTCAGTGAGGGAGAGACCCAGTACTTC
NA	TRBV12-5	NA	TRBJ2-1	CASGLGGEQFF	TGTGCTAGTGGTCTAGGAGGGGAGCAGTTCTTC
NA	TRBV20-1	NA	TRBJ1-2	CSAIRDKGYTF	TGCAGTGCTATAAGGGACAAGGGCTACACCTTC
NA	TRBV6-5	NA	TRBJ1-1	CASSGGMNTEAFF	TGTGCCAGCAGCGGAGGTATGAACACTGAAGCTTTCTTT
NA	TRBV6-5	NA	TRBJ2-3	CASSSGKRDTQYF	TGTGCCAGCAGTTCAGGGAAGAGGGATACGCAGTATTTT
few	TRBV7-2	TRBD1	TRBJ1-5	CASTGQGSVGQPQHF	TGTGCCAGCACCGGACAGGGGTCCGTCGGTCAGCCCCAGCATTTT
NA	TRBV10-3	TRBD2	TRBJ2-1	CAISETGLATTYNEQFF	TGTGCCATCAGTGAAACGGGACTAGCGACTACCTACAATGAGCAGTTCTTC
NA	TRBV7-9	TRBD2	TRBJ2-1	CAVAGGDEQFF	TGTGCAGTGGCGGGGGGGGACGAGCAGTTCTTC
NA	TRBV10-3	TRBD1	TRBJ2-1	CAISGTGGLGGEQFF	TGTGCCATCAGCGGGACAGGGGGTTTAGGTGGTGAGCAGTTCTTC
NA	TRBV6-1	NA	TRBJ1-6	CASSGTTENYNSPLHF	TGTGCCAGCAGTGGCACGACGGAGAACTATAATTCACCCCTCCACTTT
NA	TRBV5-6	NA	TRBJ2-7	CASTSGSYEQYF	TGTGCCAGCACCTCCGGTTCCTACGAGCAGTACTTC
NA	TRBV7-9	TRBD2	TRBJ2-5	CASSPKTSTETQYF	TGTGCCAGCAGCCCCAAGACTAGCACGGAGACCCAGTACTTC
medium-sized	TRBV12-3/TRBV12-4	NA	TRBJ2-7	CASSLVVYEQYF	TGTGCCAGCAGTTTAGTGGTCTACGAGCAGTACTTC
medium-sized	TRBV29-1	NA	TRBJ2-1	CSVEGTWGYVGGEQFF	TGCAGCGTTGAAGGGACTTGGGGGTACGTGGGGGGTGAGCAGTTCTTC
NA	TRBV12-3/TRBV12-4	TRBD1	TRBJ2-7	CASSLGTGGGLPTYEQYF	TGTGCCAGCAGCTTGGGGACAGGGGGCGGACTACCAACCTACGAGCAGTACTTC
NA	TRBV29-1	NA	TRBJ1-1	CSAQGQVNTEAFF	TGCAGCGCCCAGGGTCAAGTGAACACTGAAGCTTTCTTT
few	TRBV12-3/TRBV12-4	NA	TRBJ2-3	CASSLLETTDTQYF	TGTGCCAGCAGTTTACTCGAGACCACAGATACGCAGTATTTT
NA	TRBV6-6	NA	TRBJ2-7	CASSGIPGHSSYEQYF	TGTGCCAGCAGTGGCATCCCAGGGCATTCCTCTTACGAGCAGTACTTC
NA	TRBV10-3	NA	TRBJ1-4	CAISESRDGVSNEKLFF	TGTGCCATCAGTGAGTCGAGGGACGGCGTCTCTAATGAAAAACTGTTTTTT
NA	TRBV18	NA	TRBJ2-7	CASSPHPPGDEQYF	TGTGCCAGCTCACCTCATCCTCCGGGCGACGAGCAGTACTTC
few	TRBV5-6	TRBD1	TRBJ1-4	CASSDRTGWGREKLFF	TGTGCCAGCAGCGACCGGACAGGGTGGGGGCGAGAAAAACTGTTTTTT
few	TRBV18	NA	TRBJ1-2	CASSPDLYGYTF	TGTGCCAGCTCACCGGACTTGTATGGCTACACCTTC
NA	TRBV20-1	NA	TRBJ2-2	CSARDRGLGTGELFF	TGCAGTGCTAGAGATCGAGGCTTGGGGACCGGGGAGCTGTTTTTT
few	TRBV5-4	TRBD2	TRBJ2-2	CASSSLAGGPGELFF	TGTGCCAGCAGCTCACTAGCGGGAGGTCCCGGGGAGCTGTTTTTT
few	TRBV7-2	TRBD1	TRBJ1-2	CASSLPWTGSYGYTF	TGTGCCAGCAGCTTACCTTGGACAGGCAGCTATGGCTACACCTTC
few	TRBV29-1	TRBD2	TRBJ2-3	CSVEDRGGRDTKYF	TGCAGCGTTGAAGATCGGGGGGGCAGAGATACGAAGTATTTT
few	TRBV5-4	TRBD1	TRBJ1-2	CASSLRQGANYGYTF	TGTGCCAGCAGCTTGAGGCAGGGGGCGAACTATGGCTACACCTTC
NA	TRBV6-5	NA	TRBJ2-4	CASSDPRVEAKNIQYF	TGTGCCAGCAGCGATCCCAGGGTTGAGGCCAAAAACATTCAGTACTTC
NA	TRBV19	TRBD1	TRBJ1-4	CASSPVTGGSEKLFF	TGTGCCAGTAGTCCAGTGACAGGGGGAAGTGAAAAACTGTTTTTT
NA	TRBV6-5	NA	TRBJ2-3	CASRDAVTDTQYF	TGTGCCAGCAGGGACGCAGTCACAGATACGCAGTATTTT
medium-sized	TRBV7-9	NA	TRBJ2-2	CASSLGSGKAGELFF	TGTGCCAGCAGCTTAGGGTCGGGAAAAGCCGGGGAGCTGTTTTTT
NA	TRBV7-6	NA	TRBJ2-3	CASSQGGGTDTQYF	TGTGCCAGCAGCCAGGGGGGAGGCACAGATACGCAGTATTTT
NA	TRBV6-5	TRBD2	TRBJ2-3	CASSGASGGSPSTDTQYF	TGTGCCAGCAGTGGGGCTAGCGGGGGCTCCCCCAGCACAGATACGCAGTATTTT
medium-sized	TRBV29-1	TRBD2	TRBJ2-2	CSGRAGGRTGELFF	TGCAGCGGTAGAGCGGGAGGGAGAACCGGGGAGCTGTTTTTT
few	TRBV29-1	TRBD2	TRBJ2-1	CSVEEALAGGLGNEQFF	TGCAGCGTTGAAGAAGCTCTAGCGGGGGGGTTGGGCAATGAGCAGTTCTTC
NA	TRBV5-6	TRBD1	TRBJ2-5	CASSWGTEETQYF	TGTGCCAGCAGCTGGGGGACAGAAGAGACCCAGTACTTC
few	TRBV13	NA	TRBJ2-2	CASSLDPGRINTGELFF	TGTGCCAGCAGCTTAGACCCGGGGCGGATAAACACCGGGGAGCTGTTTTTT
NA	TRBV6-5	TRBD2	TRBJ2-5	CASSYSGVTQETQYF	TGTGCCAGCAGTTATAGCGGGGTGACTCAAGAGACCCAGTACTTC
NA	TRBV12-3/TRBV12-4	TRBD1	TRBJ2-6	CASSPGTGFDGANVLTF	TGTGCCAGCAGTCCCGGGACAGGGTTCGATGGGGCCAACGTCCTGACTTTC
NA	TRBV28	TRBD1	TRBJ2-5	CASSSNDRAPETQYF	TGTGCCAGCAGTTCCAACGACAGGGCACCGGAGACCCAGTACTTC
NA	TRBV19	TRBD2	TRBJ2-1	CASSTPRGRGSYNEQFF	TGTGCCAGTAGTACCCCCCGGGGGAGGGGCTCCTACAATGAGCAGTTCTTC
few	TRBV19	NA	TRBJ2-7	CASSIQQGSYEQYF	TGTGCCAGTAGTATACAGCAGGGGTCGTACGAGCAGTACTTC
NA	TRBV27	NA	TRBJ2-2	CASSLRKPGANTGELFF	TGTGCCAGCAGTTTAAGAAAGCCAGGGGCGAACACCGGGGAGCTGTTTTTT
NA	TRBV6-2/TRBV6-3	TRBD2	TRBJ2-5	CASSSGSGGQETQYF	TGTGCCAGCAGTTCGGGTAGCGGGGGCCAAGAGACCCAGTACTTC